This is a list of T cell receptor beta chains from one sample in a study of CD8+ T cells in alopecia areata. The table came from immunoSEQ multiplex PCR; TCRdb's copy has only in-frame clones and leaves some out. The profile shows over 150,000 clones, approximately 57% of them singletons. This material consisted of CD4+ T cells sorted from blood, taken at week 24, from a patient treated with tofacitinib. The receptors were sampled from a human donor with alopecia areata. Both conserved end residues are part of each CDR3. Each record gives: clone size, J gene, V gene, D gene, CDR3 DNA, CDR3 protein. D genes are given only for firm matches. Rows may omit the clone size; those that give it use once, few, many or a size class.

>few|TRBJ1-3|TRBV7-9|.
TGTGCCAGCAACAGACAGACTACTGGAAACACCATATATTTT
CASNRQTTGNTIYF
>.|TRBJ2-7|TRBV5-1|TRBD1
TGCGCCAGCAGCCCGGGACAGGGTGAGAACGAGCAGTACTTC
CASSPGQGENEQYF
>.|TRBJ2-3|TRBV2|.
TGTGCCAGCAGTCGCCAAACAGATACGCAGTATTTT
CASSRQTDTQYF
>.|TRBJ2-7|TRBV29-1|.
TGCAGCGAGGACTACGAGCAGTACTTC
CSEDYEQYF
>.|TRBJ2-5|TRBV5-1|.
TGCGCCAGCAGCTCCCAAGAGACCCAGTACTTC
CASSSQETQYF
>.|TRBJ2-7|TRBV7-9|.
TGTGCCAGCAGCCTCGACCAGGGAACCTACGAGCAGTACTTC
CASSLDQGTYEQYF
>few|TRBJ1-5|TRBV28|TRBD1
TGTGCCAGCAGTTTACCAGGGGGCGCGGGTCAGCCCCAGCATTTT
CASSLPGGAGQPQHF
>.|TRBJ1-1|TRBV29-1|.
TGCAGCGGTGGGTCAGTGAGGAACACTGAAGCTTTCTTT
CSGGSVRNTEAFF
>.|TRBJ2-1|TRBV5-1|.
TGCGCCAGCAGCTCAACCGGGACCCAGAACAATGAGCAGTTCTTC
CASSSTGTQNNEQFF
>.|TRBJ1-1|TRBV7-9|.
TGTGCCAGCAGCTTGGGACAGAACACTGAAGCTTTCTTT
CASSLGQNTEAFF
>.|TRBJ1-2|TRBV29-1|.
TGCAGCGTTGAAGATAGGAAGGGGGACTATGGCTACACCTTC
CSVEDRKGDYGYTF
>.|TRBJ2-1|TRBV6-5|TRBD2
TGTGCCAGCAGTTATCCGGGGGGGGGCCCCGATGAGCAGTTCTTC
CASSYPGGGPDEQFF
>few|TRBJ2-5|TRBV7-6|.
TGTGCCAGCAGCCCATCTCTAGGGCAAGTAGAGACCCAGTACTTC
CASSPSLGQVETQYF
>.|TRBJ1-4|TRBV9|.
TGTGCCAGCAGCGTAGACCCGGCGGTGGAAAAACTGTTTTTT
CASSVDPAVEKLFF
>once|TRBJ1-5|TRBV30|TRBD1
TGTGCCTGGAGTACAGGGGTCAATCAGCCCCAGCATTTT
CAWSTGVNQPQHF
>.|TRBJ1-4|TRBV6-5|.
TGTGCCAGCAGACAGGGTTTGGGAAGTGAAAAACTGTTTTTT
CASRQGLGSEKLFF
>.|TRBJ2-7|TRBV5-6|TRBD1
TGTGCCAGCAGCGGGGACAGGGGCGAGCAGTACTTC
CASSGDRGEQYF
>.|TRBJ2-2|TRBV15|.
TGTGCCACCGGAAAGGACGGTAACACCGGGGAGCTGCTTTTT
CATGKDGNTGELLF
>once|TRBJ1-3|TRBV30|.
TGTGCCTGGAAAGAGTTCAACTCTGGAAACACCATATATTTT
CAWKEFNSGNTIYF
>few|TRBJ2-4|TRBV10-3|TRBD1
TGTGCCATCAGTGAGACGAGGGACAGTGCCAAAAACATTCAGTACTTC
CAISETRDSAKNIQYF
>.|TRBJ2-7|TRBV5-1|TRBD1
TGCGCCAGCAGCCTGGTCGGGGCGACAGGGGTGGTCGAGCAGTACTTC
CASSLVGATGVVEQYF
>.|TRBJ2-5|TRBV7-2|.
TGTGCCAGCAGCCCTCGTGAGACCCAGTACTTC
CASSPRETQYF
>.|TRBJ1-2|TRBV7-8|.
TGTGCCAGCAGCTTAGAGCTGGTTTCGGTCGGGGGCTACACCTTC
CASSLELVSVGGYTF
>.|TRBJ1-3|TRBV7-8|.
TGTGCCAGCAGCTTGAAAGTCCGGGTTGACTCTGGAAACACCATATATTTT
CASSLKVRVDSGNTIYF
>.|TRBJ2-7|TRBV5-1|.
TGCGCCAGCAGCTTGGTTGGCAGGGGATACGAGCAGTACTTC
CASSLVGRGYEQYF
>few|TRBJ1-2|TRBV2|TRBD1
TGTGCCAGCAGTGCGAGGACAGGGTTTAGCGGCTACACCTTC
CASSARTGFSGYTF
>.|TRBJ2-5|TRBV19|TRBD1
TGTGCCAGTAGTATGGGACAGGGGAGAGAGACCCAGTACTTC
CASSMGQGRETQYF
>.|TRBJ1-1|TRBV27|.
TGTGCCACATGCTCGATGGTACGGAACACTGAAGCTTTCTTT
CATCSMVRNTEAFF
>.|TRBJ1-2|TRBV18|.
TGTGCCAGCTCACCAAACAGCGCACTTAACTATGGCTACACCTTC
CASSPNSALNYGYTF
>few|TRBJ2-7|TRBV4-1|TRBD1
TGCGCCAGCAGCCAAGGGGACAGGGTGAACTACGAGCAGTACTTC
CASSQGDRVNYEQYF
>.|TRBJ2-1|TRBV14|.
TGTGCCAGCAGCCAAGAGGTTGGGGGGGCTTCCTACAATGAGCAGTTCTTC
CASSQEVGGASYNEQFF
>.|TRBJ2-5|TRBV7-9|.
TGTGCCAGCAGCGTCGGGGAGACCCAGTACTTC
CASSVGETQYF
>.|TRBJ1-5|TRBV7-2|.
TGTGCCAGCAGCTCGACGAGGGGGTCGCCCCAGCATTTT
CASSSTRGSPQHF
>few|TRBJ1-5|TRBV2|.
TGTGCCAGCAGGAGAGCCGAGGGATTCGGCAATCAGCCCCAGCATTTT
CASRRAEGFGNQPQHF
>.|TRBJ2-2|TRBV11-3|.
TGTGCCAGCAGCTGGGGTGGGGAAACCGGGGAGCTGTTTTTT
CASSWGGETGELFF
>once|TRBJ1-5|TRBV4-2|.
TGTGCCAGCAGCCAGGGACGTACGGATCAGCCCCAGCATTTT
CASSQGRTDQPQHF
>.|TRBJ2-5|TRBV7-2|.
TGCGCCAGCAGCTTAACGGGGCGCCAAGAGACCCAGTACTTC
CASSLTGRQETQYF
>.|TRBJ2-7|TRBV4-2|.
TGTGCCAGCAGTTGGGACGGCTACGAGCAGTACTTC
CASSWDGYEQYF
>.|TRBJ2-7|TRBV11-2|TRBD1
TGTGCCAGCAGCTTGGGGACAGACTCCTACGAGCAGTACTTC
CASSLGTDSYEQYF
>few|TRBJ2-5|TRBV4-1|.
TGTGCCAGCAGCCAAGATCAGGGCGGAACACAAGAGACCCAGTACTTC
CASSQDQGGTQETQYF
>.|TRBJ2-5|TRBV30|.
TGTGCCTGGAGTGTACTGCAGGACACCCAAGAGACCCAGTACTTC
CAWSVLQDTQETQYF
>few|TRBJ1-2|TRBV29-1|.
TGCAGCGGTGTGGACGGAAGCTATGGCTACACCTTC
CSGVDGSYGYTF
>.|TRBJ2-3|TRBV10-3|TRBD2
TGTGCCTCGCACGGGGGGGCCGGGGATACGCAGTATTTT
CASHGGAGDTQYF
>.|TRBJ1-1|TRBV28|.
TGTGCCAGCAGTTTACCTGGACAGAACACTGAAGCTTTCTTT
CASSLPGQNTEAFF
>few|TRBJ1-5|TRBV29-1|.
TGCAGCGTTGCGATCGGGGGGAGCCAGCCCCAGCATTTT
CSVAIGGSQPQHF